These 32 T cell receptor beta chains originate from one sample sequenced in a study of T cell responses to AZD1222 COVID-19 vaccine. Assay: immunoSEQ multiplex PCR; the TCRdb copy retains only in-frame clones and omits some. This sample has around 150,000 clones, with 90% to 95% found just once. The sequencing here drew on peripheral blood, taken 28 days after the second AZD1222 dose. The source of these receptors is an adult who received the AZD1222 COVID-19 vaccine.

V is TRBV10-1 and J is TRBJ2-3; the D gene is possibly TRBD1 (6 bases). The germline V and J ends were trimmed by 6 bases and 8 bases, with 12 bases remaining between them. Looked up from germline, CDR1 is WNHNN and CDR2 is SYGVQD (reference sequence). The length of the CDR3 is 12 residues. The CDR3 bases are TGCGCCAGCAGCCTGGACAGCTCTACGCAGTATTTT. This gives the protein CASSLDSSTQYF.

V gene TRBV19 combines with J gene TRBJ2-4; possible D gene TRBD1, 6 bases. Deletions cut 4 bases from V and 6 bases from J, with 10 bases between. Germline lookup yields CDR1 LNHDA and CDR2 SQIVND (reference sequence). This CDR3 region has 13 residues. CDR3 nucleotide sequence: TGTGCCAGTAGTACCTTACAGGGAAACATTCAGTACTTC. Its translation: CASSTLQGNIQYF.

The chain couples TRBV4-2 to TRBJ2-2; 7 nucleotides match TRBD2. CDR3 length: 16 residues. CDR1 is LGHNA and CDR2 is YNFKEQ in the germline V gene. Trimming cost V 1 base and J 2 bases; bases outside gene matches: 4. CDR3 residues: CASSQGGLFNTGELFF. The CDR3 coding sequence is TGTGCCAGCAGCCAAGGGGGACTATTCAACACCGGGGAGCTGTTTTTT.

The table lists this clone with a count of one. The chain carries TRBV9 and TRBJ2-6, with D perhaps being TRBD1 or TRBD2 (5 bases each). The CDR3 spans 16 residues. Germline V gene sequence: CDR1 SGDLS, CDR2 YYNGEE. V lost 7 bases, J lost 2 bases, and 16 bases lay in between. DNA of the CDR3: TGTGCCAGCTCCCTGGGGGAGTCAGCTGGGGCCAACGTCCTGACTTTC. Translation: CASSLGESAGANVLTF. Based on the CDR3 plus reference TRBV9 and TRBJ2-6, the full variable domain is DSGVTQTPKHLITATGQRVTLRCSPRSGDLSVYWYQQSLDQGLQFLIQYYNGEERAKGNILERFSAQQFPDLHSELNLSSLELGDSALYFCASSLGESAGANVLTFGAGSRLTVL.

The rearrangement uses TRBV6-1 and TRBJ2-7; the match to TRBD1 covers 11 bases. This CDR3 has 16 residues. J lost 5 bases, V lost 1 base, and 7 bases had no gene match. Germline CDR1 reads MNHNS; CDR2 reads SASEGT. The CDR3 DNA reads TGTGCCAGCAGTGAAGAAGAAGGACAGGGGGCGAACGAGCAGTACTTC. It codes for CASSEEEGQGANEQYF.

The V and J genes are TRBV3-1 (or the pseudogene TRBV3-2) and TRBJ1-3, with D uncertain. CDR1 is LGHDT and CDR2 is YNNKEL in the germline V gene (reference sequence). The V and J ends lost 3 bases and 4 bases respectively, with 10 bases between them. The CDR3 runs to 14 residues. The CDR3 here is CASSQVGSGNTIYF. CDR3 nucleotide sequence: TGTGCCAGCAGCCAGGTGGGGAGCGGAAACACCATATATTTT.

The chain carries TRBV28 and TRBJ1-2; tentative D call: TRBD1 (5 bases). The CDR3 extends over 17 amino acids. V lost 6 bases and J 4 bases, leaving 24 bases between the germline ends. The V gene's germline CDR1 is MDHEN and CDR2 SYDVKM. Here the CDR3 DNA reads TGTGCCAGCAGAACCGGGACCCCCGGGGGAGGTCCCTATGGCTACACCTTC. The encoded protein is CASRTGTPGGGPYGYTF.

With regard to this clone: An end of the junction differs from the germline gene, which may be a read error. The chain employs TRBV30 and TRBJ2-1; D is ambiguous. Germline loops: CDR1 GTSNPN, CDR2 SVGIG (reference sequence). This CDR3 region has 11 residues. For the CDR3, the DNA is TGTGCCTCGAGGAGCTACGATGAGCAGTTCTTC. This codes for CASRSYDEQFF.

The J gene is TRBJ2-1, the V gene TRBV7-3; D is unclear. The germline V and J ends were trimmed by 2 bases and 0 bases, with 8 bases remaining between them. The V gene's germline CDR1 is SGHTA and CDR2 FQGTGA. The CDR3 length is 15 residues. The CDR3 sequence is CASSLQLSSYNEQFF. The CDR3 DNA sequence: TGTGCCAGCAGCTTACAACTGAGCTCCTACAATGAGCAGTTCTTC.

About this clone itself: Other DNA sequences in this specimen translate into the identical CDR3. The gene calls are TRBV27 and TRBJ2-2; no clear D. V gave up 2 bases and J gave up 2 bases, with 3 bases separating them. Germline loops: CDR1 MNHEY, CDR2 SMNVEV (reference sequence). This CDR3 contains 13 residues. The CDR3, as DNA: TGTGCCAGCAGTTTAACCAACACCGGGGAGCTGTTTTTT. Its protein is CASSLTNTGELFF.

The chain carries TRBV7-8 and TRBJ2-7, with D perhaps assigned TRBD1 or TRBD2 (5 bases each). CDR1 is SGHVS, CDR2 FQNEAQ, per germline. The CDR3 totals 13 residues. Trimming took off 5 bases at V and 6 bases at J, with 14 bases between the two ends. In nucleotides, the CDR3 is TGTGCCAGCAGCGGGGCTGTGAGCGGCGAGCAGTACTTC. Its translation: CASSGAVSGEQYF.

For the CDR3, the DNA is TGCGCCAGCAGCTTGCTGAGGGGTCAGAGCAATGAGCAGTTCTTC. It is translated as CASSLLRGQSNEQFF. J is TRBJ2-1 and V is TRBV5-1, with D tentatively TRBD1 or TRBD2 (5 bases each). The CDR3 spans 15 residues. The germline V and J ends were trimmed by 1 base and 6 bases, with 14 bases remaining between them. Germline CDR1 reads SGHRS; CDR2 reads YFSETQ.

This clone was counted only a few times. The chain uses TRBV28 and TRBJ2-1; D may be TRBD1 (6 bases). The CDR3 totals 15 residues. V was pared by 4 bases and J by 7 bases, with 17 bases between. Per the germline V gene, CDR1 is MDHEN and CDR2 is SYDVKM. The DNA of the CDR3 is TGTGCCAGCAGTTCCCACAGGGTTGGAAGGAATGAGCAGTTCTTC. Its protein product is CASSSHRVGRNEQFF. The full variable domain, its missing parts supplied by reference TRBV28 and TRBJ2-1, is DVKVTQSSRYLVKRTGEKVFLECVQDMDHENMFWYRQDPGLGLRLIYFSYDVKMKEKGDIPEGYSVSREKKERFSLILESASTNQTSMYLCASSSHRVGRNEQFFGPGTRLTVL.

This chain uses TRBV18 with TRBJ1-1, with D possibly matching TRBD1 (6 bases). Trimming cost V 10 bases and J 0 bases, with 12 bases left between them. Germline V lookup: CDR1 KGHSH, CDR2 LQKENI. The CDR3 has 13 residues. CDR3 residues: CATRRGLNTEAFF. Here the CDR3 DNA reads TGTGCCACCCGCAGGGGATTGAACACTGAAGCTTTCTTT.

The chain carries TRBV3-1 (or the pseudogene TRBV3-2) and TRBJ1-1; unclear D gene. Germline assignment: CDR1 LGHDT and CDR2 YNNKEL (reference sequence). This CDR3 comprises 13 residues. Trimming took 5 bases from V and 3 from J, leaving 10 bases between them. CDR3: CASSTDLYTEAFF. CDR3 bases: TGTGCCAGCAGCACAGACTTATACACTGAAGCTTTCTTT.

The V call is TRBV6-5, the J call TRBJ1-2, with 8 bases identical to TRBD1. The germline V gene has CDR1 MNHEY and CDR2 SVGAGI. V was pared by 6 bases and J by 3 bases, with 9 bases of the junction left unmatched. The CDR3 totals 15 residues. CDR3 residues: CASSADRGFDYGYTF. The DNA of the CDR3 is TGTGCCAGCAGCGCCGACAGGGGTTTTGACTATGGCTACACCTTC.

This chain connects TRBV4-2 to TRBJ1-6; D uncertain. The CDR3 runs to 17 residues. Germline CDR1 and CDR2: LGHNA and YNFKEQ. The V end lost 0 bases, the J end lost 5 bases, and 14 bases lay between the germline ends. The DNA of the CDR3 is TGTGCCAGCAGCCAAGATCGGAGGGCAACAAATAATTCACCCCTCCACTTT. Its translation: CASSQDRRATNNSPLHF.

The CDR3 region is CASSLTVSEKLFF. Written as DNA, the CDR3 is TGTGCCAGCAGCCTAACCGTCTCCGAAAAACTGTTTTTT. The chain is built from TRBV3-1 (or the pseudogene TRBV3-2) and TRBJ1-4, with D hard to call. CDR1 and CDR2 from the germline V gene are LGHDT and YNNKEL (reference sequence). With 4 bases removed from V and 8 bases from J, the gap between germline ends came to 11 bases. The CDR3 has 13 residues.

The CDR3 reads CASSDSGQRGEKLFF. As DNA, the CDR3 is TGTGCCAGTAGTGATTCGGGACAGAGAGGAGAAAAACTGTTTTTT. The V call is TRBV19, the J call TRBJ1-4; 7 nucleotides match TRBD1. With V trimmed by 5 bases and J by 8 bases, 11 bases remained unmatched. Per the germline V gene, CDR1 is LNHDA and CDR2 is SQIVND (reference sequence). The CDR3 extends over 15 amino acids.

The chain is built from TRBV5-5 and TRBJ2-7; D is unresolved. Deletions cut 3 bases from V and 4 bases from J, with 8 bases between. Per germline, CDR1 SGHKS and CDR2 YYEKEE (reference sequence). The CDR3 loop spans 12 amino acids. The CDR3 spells CASSSLGYEQYF. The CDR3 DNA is TGTGCCAGCAGCTCATTGGGGTACGAGCAGTACTTC.

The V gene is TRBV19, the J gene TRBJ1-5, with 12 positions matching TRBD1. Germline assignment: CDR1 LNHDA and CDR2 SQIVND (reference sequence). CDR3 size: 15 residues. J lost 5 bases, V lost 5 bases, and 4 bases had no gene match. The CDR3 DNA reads TGTGCCAGTAGTGGGGACAGGGGGCTTGATCAGCCCCAGCATTTT. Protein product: CASSGDRGLDQPQHF.

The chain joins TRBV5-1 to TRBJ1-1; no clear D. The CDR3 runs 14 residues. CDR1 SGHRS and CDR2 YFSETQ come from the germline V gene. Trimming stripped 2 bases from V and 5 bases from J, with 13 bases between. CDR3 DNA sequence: TGCGCCAGCAGCTTATTTCAGGAGAAGACTGAAGCTTTCTTT. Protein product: CASSLFQEKTEAFF.

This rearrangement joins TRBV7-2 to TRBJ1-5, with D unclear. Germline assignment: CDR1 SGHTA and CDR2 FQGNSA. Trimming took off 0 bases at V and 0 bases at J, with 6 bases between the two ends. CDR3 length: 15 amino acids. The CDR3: CASSLATGSNQPQHF. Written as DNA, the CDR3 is TGTGCCAGCAGCTTAGCGACGGGTAGCAATCAGCCCCAGCATTTT.

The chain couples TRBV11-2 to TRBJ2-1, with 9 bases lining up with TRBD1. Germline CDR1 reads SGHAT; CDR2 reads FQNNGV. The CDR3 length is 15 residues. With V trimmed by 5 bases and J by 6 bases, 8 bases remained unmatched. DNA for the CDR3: TGTGCCAGCAGCCAATTGGGACAGGGACTCAATGAGCAGTTCTTC. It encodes CASSQLGQGLNEQFF.

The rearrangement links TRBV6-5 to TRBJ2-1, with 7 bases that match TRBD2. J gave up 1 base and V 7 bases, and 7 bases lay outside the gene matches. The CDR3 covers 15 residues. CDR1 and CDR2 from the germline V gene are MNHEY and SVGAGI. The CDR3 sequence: CASNAGVVSYNEQFF. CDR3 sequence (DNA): TGTGCCAGCAATGCGGGAGTCGTTTCCTACAATGAGCAGTTCTTC.

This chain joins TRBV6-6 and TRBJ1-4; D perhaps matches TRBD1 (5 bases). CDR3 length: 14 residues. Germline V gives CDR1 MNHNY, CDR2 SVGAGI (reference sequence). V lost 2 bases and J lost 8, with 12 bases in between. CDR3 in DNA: TGTGCCAGCAGTTACCCTCTAACAGGCGAAAAACTGTTTTTT. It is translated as CASSYPLTGEKLFF.

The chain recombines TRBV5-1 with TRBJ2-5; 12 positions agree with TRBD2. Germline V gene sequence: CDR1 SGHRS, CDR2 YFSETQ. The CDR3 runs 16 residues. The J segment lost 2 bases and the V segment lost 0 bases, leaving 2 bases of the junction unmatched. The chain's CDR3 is CASSLGGLAGQETQYF. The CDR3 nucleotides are TGCGCCAGCAGCTTGGGTGGACTAGCGGGGCAAGAGACCCAGTACTTC.

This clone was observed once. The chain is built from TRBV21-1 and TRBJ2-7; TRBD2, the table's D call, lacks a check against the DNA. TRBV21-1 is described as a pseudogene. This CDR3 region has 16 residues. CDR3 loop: CASSIGDSGSDYEQYF. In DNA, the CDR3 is TGTGCCAGCAGCATAGGGGATAGCGGGAGTGACTACGAGCAGTACTTC.

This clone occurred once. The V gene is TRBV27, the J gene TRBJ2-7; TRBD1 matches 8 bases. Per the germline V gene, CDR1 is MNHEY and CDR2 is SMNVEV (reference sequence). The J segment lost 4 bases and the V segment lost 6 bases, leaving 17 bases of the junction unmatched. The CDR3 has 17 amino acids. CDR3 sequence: CASSLRGFAGGGYEQYF. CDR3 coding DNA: TGTGCCAGCAGCCTCCGAGGTTTCGCAGGGGGCGGTTACGAGCAGTACTTC.

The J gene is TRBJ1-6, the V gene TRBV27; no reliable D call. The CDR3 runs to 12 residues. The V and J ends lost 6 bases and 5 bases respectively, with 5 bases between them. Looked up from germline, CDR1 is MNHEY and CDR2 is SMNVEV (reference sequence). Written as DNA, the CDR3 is TGTGCCAGCAGACGGAATAATTCACCCCTCCACTTT. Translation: CASRRNNSPLHF.

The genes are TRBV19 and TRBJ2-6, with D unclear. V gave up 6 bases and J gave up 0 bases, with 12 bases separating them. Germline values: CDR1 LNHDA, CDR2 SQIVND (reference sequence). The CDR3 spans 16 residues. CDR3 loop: CASSLRSSSGANVLTF. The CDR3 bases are TGTGCCAGTAGCCTCAGGAGTTCCTCTGGGGCCAACGTCCTGACTTTC.

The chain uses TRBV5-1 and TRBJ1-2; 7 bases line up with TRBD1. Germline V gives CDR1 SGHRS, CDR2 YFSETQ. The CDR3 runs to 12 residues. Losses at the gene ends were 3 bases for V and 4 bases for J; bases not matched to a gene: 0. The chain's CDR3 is CASSWDSYGYTF. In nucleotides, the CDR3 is TGCGCCAGCAGCTGGGACAGCTATGGCTACACCTTC. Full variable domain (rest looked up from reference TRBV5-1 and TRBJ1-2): KAGVTQTPRYLIKTRGQQVTLSCSPISGHRSVSWYQQTPGQGLQFLFEYFSETQRNKGNFPGRFSGRQFSNSRSEMNVSTLELGDSALYLCASSWDSYGYTFGSGTRLTVV.